Each of the 32 T cell receptor beta chains below was sequenced from the same sample in a study of T-cell reconstitution after alpha-beta-depleted transplantation in children. Unique molecular identifiers were incorporated when the TCRbeta library was constructed. TCRdb used MiXCR to reprocess the PCR reads, holding one entry per CDR3 protein. The sample records hundreds of thousands of distinct CDR3 sequences, 13% being singletons. The sequencing used PBMCs, collected before TCRalphabeta/CD19-depleted stem cell transplant. The receptors stem from a girl aged 2 to 9 with congenital amegakaryocytic thrombocytopenia, due to receive a stem cell transplant.

This clonotype has ten or more counts. The CDR3 region is CASSLGKGQPQHF. The CDR3 bases are TGTGCCAGCAGCTTGGGAAAAGGGCAGCCCCAGCATTTT. V is TRBV5-6 and J is TRBJ1-5; no clear D gene. Germline assignment: CDR1 SGHDT and CDR2 YYEEEE. This CDR3 comprises 13 residues. The ends were cut back, 0 bases at V and 7 bases at J, with 8 bases in the middle.

This clonotype was seen a handful of times. V gene TRBV20-1 combines with J gene TRBJ2-2; maybe TRBD2 (5 bases). Germline CDR1 DFQATT, CDR2 SNEGSKA (reference sequence). The germline V and J ends were trimmed by 2 bases and 7 bases, with 17 bases remaining between them. The CDR3 runs 15 residues. In DNA, the CDR3 is TGCAGTGCTAGACTGTTAGGGCCGGAGGACGGGGAGCTGTTTTTT. Protein product: CSARLLGPEDGELFF.

This clonotype appeared a single time. The CDR3 does not end in the conserved phenylalanine or tryptophan, so this is likely a read error. The genes are TRBV7-9 and TRBJ2-5; 9 bases fit TRBD1. The J segment lost 4 bases and the V segment lost 5 bases, leaving 5 bases of the junction unmatched. Germline V gives CDR1 SEHNR, CDR2 FQNEAQ (reference sequence). This CDR3 contains 14 residues. CDR3 sequence: CASSLPDRGETQYS. CDR3 in DNA: TGTGCCAGCAGCCTTCCGGACAGGGGAGAGACCCAGTACTCC.

This rearrangement joins TRBV20-1 to TRBJ2-1; 7 nucleotides agree with TRBD1. CDR1 and CDR2 (germline): DFQATT, SNEGSKA (reference sequence). CDR3 size: 15 residues. V lost 6 bases, J lost 2 bases, and 10 bases stayed unmatched. CDR3 sequence: CSANDREPTYNEQFF. The CDR3 DNA follows: TGCAGTGCCAATGACAGGGAGCCAACCTACAATGAGCAGTTCTTC.

Only a few counts were recorded for this clonotype. V gene TRBV3-1 combines with J gene TRBJ2-1; D not resolved. Looked up from germline, CDR1 is LGHDT and CDR2 is YNNKEL (reference sequence). With 1 base removed from V and 2 bases from J, the gap between germline ends came to 6 bases. The CDR3 length is 14 residues. The CDR3 region has the DNA TGTGCCAGCAGCCAAGCGATCACCTACAATGAGCAGTTCTTC. Translation: CASSQAITYNEQFF.

This clonotype showed up many times. The rearrangement uses TRBV24-1 and TRBJ2-1; 11 nucleotides match TRBD2. This CDR3 region has 16 residues. V shed 4 bases and J 6 bases; nucleotides not matched to a gene: 7. The V gene's germline CDR1 is KGHDR and CDR2 SFDVKD. The CDR3 is CATSDLTSGSANEQFF. As DNA, the CDR3 is TGTGCCACCAGTGACCTTACTAGCGGGAGTGCCAATGAGCAGTTCTTC.

This clonotype was detected ten times or more. J is TRBJ2-5 and V is TRBV4-1, with D possibly being TRBD2 (5 bases). The CDR3 is made up of 15 amino acids. The germline V and J ends were trimmed by 0 bases and 5 bases, with 13 bases remaining between them. The germline V gene encodes CDR1 MGHRA and CDR2 YSYEKL. The CDR3 sequence is CASSQEYFIAETQYF. In nucleotides, the CDR3 is TGCGCCAGCAGCCAAGAGTATTTTATAGCGGAGACCCAGTACTTC.

With respect to this clonotype: One base away lies a much larger clone, so this may be a sequencing read error. The rearrangement links TRBV4-1 to TRBJ2-7; D might be TRBD1 (6 bases). The CDR3 totals 16 residues. Germline V gene lookup returns CDR1 MGHRA and CDR2 YSYEKL. Here the CDR3 reads CASSQVGSGVPDEQHF. CDR3 sequence (DNA): TGCGCCAGCAGCCAAGTCGGGTCAGGGGTTCCCGACGAGCAGCACTTC.

This clonotype has ten or more counts. The chain links TRBV7-8 to TRBJ2-5; maybe TRBD2 (6 bases). The CDR3 spans 13 residues. V was shortened by 5 bases and J by 3 bases, with 10 bases between the two germline ends. Germline assignment: CDR1 SGHVS and CDR2 FQNEAQ. CDR3 bases: TGTGCCAGCAGCCAAATAGCGGAAGAGACCCAGTACTTC. Its translation: CASSQIAEETQYF. The full variable domain, with the rest looked up from reference TRBV7-8 and TRBJ2-5, is GAGVSQSPRYKVAKRGQDVALRCDPISGHVSLFWYQQALGQGPEFLTYFQNEAQLDKSGLPSDRFFAERPEGSVSTLKIQRTQQEDSAVYLCASSQIAEETQYFGPGTRLLVL.

There are many counts of this clonotype. This chain links TRBV20-1 with TRBJ2-4; TRBD1 agrees at 9 bases. J was trimmed by 5 bases and V by 7 bases; bases with no gene match: 21. Germline-derived CDR1 and CDR2 are DFQATT and SNEGSKA (reference sequence). The CDR3 has 18 residues. CDR3 DNA: TGCAGTGTGTCGCCAGACAGGGGGGTTTCGCTTCGGGAAAACATTCAGTACTTC. Translating it yields CSVSPDRGVSLRENIQYF.

The chain uses TRBV2 and TRBJ2-7; D ambiguous. Germline CDR1 is SNHLY and CDR2 is FYNNEI. Deletions cut 6 bases from V and 7 bases from J, with 13 bases between. The CDR3 is made up of 12 amino acids. The CDR3 here is CASREFREEQYF. The CDR3 DNA sequence: TGTGCCAGCAGGGAGTTCCGTGAAGAGCAGTACTTC.

This clonotype has at least ten counts. This rearrangement joins TRBV12-3 or TRBV12-4 to TRBJ2-1; TRBD2 aligns across 12 bases. Trimming at V came to 6 bases and at J to 4 bases, leaving 7 bases not matched to a gene. The CDR3 length is 16 residues. CDR3: CASRDLAGGSYNEQFF. CDR3 nucleotides: TGTGCCAGCAGGGACCTAGCGGGAGGGTCATACAATGAGCAGTTCTTC.

This clonotype was counted between two and nine times. This sequence joins TRBV5-1 and TRBJ2-1, with 10 bases lining up with TRBD1. The CDR3 extends over 14 amino acids. Per the germline V gene, CDR1 is SGHRS and CDR2 is YFSETQ. J was trimmed by 8 bases and V by 6 bases; bases with no gene match: 8. Written as DNA, the CDR3 is TGCGCCAGCAACGCCGGGACAGGGGTCGATGAGCAGTTCTTC. This gives the protein CASNAGTGVDEQFF.

In this sample, this clonotype turned up a few times. V usage is TRBV5-1 and J usage is TRBJ2-5; D assignment may be TRBD1 or TRBD2 (5 bases each). CDR3 size: 15 residues. V lost 1 base, J lost 9 bases, and 19 bases lay in between. CDR1 and CDR2 from the germline V gene are SGHRS and YFSETQ. The CDR3 nucleotides read TGCGCCAGCAGCTTGCGCGGTGCCCGGGAAGGGGCCCAGTACTTC. Amino acids: CASSLRGAREGAQYF.

At least ten counts were recorded for this clonotype. This chain joins TRBV29-1 and TRBJ1-2; 7 nucleotides align to TRBD1. Germline-derived CDR1 and CDR2 are SQVTM and ANQGSEA. This CDR3 region has 12 residues. V trimming: 6 bases; J trimming: 4 bases; junction bases outside the gene matches: 5. The CDR3 region has the DNA TGCAGCGTCGGGGACAGCGGCTATGGCTACACCTTC. It is translated as CSVGDSGYGYTF.

This clonotype came up many times. This chain connects TRBV20-1 to TRBJ1-1, with D tentatively TRBD1 (5 bases). CDR3 length equals 18 residues. In germline, CDR1 is DFQATT, CDR2 SNEGSKA (reference sequence). V was trimmed by 0 bases and J by 6 bases, leaving 26 bases between them. This CDR3 is CSARDGGFSNRPRAEAFF. DNA for the CDR3: TGCAGTGCTAGAGATGGGGGTTTTAGCAACAGGCCGAGGGCTGAAGCTTTCTTT.

The chain is built from TRBV5-5 and TRBJ2-3; D may be TRBD2 (6 bases). From germline, CDR1 is SGHKS and CDR2 YYEKEE (reference sequence). The length of the CDR3 is 13 residues. Trimming pared 6 bases from V and 4 bases from J, leaving 12 bases between. In DNA form, the CDR3 reads TGTGCCAGCATCCCATCGGGGGCAGATACGCAGTATTTT. This translates into CASIPSGADTQYF. The full variable domain, its missing parts supplied by reference TRBV5-5 and TRBJ2-3, is DAGVTQSPTHLIKTRGQQVTLRCSPISGHKSVSWYQQVLGQGPQFIFQYYEKEERGRGNFPDRFSARQFPNYSSELNVNALLLGDSALYLCASIPSGADTQYFGPGTRLTVL.

V and J are TRBV6-6 and TRBJ2-7, with D perhaps TRBD1 (6 bases). The V and J ends lost 10 bases and 4 bases respectively, with 17 bases between them. Germline lookup yields CDR1 MNHNY and CDR2 SVGAGI (reference sequence). The CDR3 spans 13 residues. The CDR3 loop reads CATQGPQIYEQYF. Here the CDR3 DNA reads TGTGCCACCCAGGGGCCGCAGATTTACGAGCAGTACTTC.

The J gene is TRBJ2-1, the V gene TRBV29-1; TRBD2 matches 8 bases. The CDR3 sequence is 14 residues long. Germline CDR1 SQVTM, CDR2 ANQGSEA. The V segment lost 5 bases and the J segment 4 bases; nucleotides outside the gene matches: 7. The CDR3 DNA sequence: TGCAGCGTTACGGAACTAGCGGTATACAATGAGCAGTTCTTC. Translating it yields CSVTELAVYNEQFF.

This clonotype was seen at least ten times. The CDR3 DNA sequence: TGCGCCAGCAGCTTGGCGTCCGGGCTGAACACCGGGGAGCTGTTTTTT. Its protein product is CASSLASGLNTGELFF. V usage is TRBV5-1 and J usage is TRBJ2-2, with D unresolved. V was clipped by 0 bases and J by 1 base, with 10 bases between them. Germline lookup yields CDR1 SGHRS and CDR2 YFSETQ. The CDR3 is made up of 16 amino acids.

This clonotype was counted only a few times. The chain is built from TRBV30 and TRBJ1-5, with 11 bases lining up with TRBD1. CDR1 and CDR2 (germline): GTSNPN, SVGIG (reference sequence). CDR3 length equals 16 residues. V was pared by 8 bases and J by 2 bases, with 11 bases of the junction left unmatched. Written as DNA, the CDR3 is TGTGCCCTGGCAGTGGCGGGACAGGGGGGCAATCAGCCCCAGCATTTT. Translation gives CALAVAGQGGNQPQHF.

The chain is built from TRBV20-1 and TRBJ2-1, with 9 bases identical to TRBD1. CDR3 length: 14 residues. V dropped 1 base and J dropped 6; count of bases not matched to a gene: 4. The germline CDR1 and CDR2 sequences are DFQATT and SNEGSKA (reference sequence). The CDR3: CSARAGTGTNEQFF. DNA for the CDR3: TGCAGTGCTAGAGCCGGGACAGGGACCAATGAGCAGTTCTTC.

This clonotype has more than one count but fewer than ten. The V and J genes are TRBV10-3 and TRBJ2-5; tentatively, D is TRBD2 (6 bases). The CDR3 totals 14 residues. Germline V gene data show CDR1 as ENHRY and CDR2 as SYGVKD. V lost 4 bases to trimming and J lost 1 base, with 10 bases between them. The CDR3, as DNA: TGTGCCATCAGTGTGGGACTTGCCCAAGAGACCCAGTACTTC. Its protein product is CAISVGLAQETQYF.

The genes are TRBV12-3 or TRBV12-4 and TRBJ1-4, with D unclear. The CDR3 spans 13 residues. Trimming shortened V by 6 bases and J by 4 bases, and 9 bases separated the two germline ends. Written as DNA, the CDR3 is TGTGCCAGCAGGGGGATGGATAATGAAAAACTGTTTTTT. It specifies CASRGMDNEKLFF.

This clonotype occurred a few times. V is TRBV15 and J is TRBJ2-3, with D perhaps matching TRBD2 (5 bases). From germline, CDR1 is LNHNV and CDR2 YYDKDF (reference sequence). There are 16 residues in the CDR3. The ends were cut back, 0 bases at V and 0 bases at J, with 10 bases in the middle. CDR3 region: CATSRDSVGSTDTQYF. The CDR3 region has the DNA TGTGCCACCAGCAGAGATAGCGTGGGTAGCACAGATACGCAGTATTTT. The variable domain in full, completed from reference TRBV15 and TRBJ2-3, reads DAMVIQNPRYQVTQFGKPVTLSCSQTLNHNVMYWYQQKSSQAPKLLFHYYDKDFNNEADTPDNFQSRRPNTSFCFLDIRSPGLGDTAMYLCATSRDSVGSTDTQYFGPGTRLTVL.

This clonotype was observed a handful of times. CDR3 in DNA: TGTGCCTGGAATAAGGGGTCGAGAGGCGAAAAACTGTTTTTT. Protein: CAWNKGSRGEKLFF. This chain connects TRBV30 to TRBJ1-4; D might be TRBD1 (5 bases). The CDR3 consists of 14 residues. Germline V gives CDR1 GTSNPN, CDR2 SVGIG (reference sequence). V was shortened by 4 bases and J by 8 bases, with 17 bases between the two germline ends.

The J gene is TRBJ2-3, the V gene TRBV5-1, with D tentatively TRBD1 (6 bases). Looked up from germline, CDR1 is SGHRS and CDR2 is YFSETQ. This CDR3 has 15 residues. The V and J ends lost 2 bases and 5 bases respectively, with 15 bases between them. Written as DNA, the CDR3 is TGCGCCAGCAGCTTAAAGGGGGATGGTGGAGATACGCAGTATTTT. This codes for CASSLKGDGGDTQYF.

The chain joins TRBV28 to TRBJ2-7, with D possibly being TRBD1 (5 bases). The CDR3 extends over 16 amino acids. Trimming removed 5 bases from V and 2 bases from J, with 19 bases in between. The germline CDR1 and CDR2 sequences are MDHEN and SYDVKM. In DNA, the CDR3 is TGTGCCAGCAGTCCAGGGTCCATGGGCAGGGCCTACGAGCAGTACTTC. Encoded protein: CASSPGSMGRAYEQYF.

In this sample, this clonotype turned up a few times. The chain employs TRBV2 and TRBJ2-7, with TRBD1 matching 7 bases. The junction had 4 bases not matched to a gene; V was cut back by 5 bases and J by 6 bases. This CDR3 has 12 amino acids. Germline CDR1 SNHLY, CDR2 FYNNEI. The CDR3: CASSPGQAEQYF. The CDR3 nucleotides are TGTGCCAGCAGTCCCGGACAGGCCGAGCAGTACTTC.

This sequence joins TRBV20-1 and TRBJ2-4; D is unclear. The CDR3 length is 16 residues. Per the germline V gene, CDR1 is DFQATT and CDR2 is SNEGSKA (reference sequence). V lost 2 bases and J lost 5, with 19 bases in between. The CDR3 DNA is TGCAGTGCTAGACCCTCTGGCCTAGTTTGGGAAAACATTCAGTACTTC. The encoded protein is CSARPSGLVWENIQYF.

The V gene is TRBV7-8, the J gene TRBJ2-3; no reliable D call. Germline V gene data show CDR1 as SGHVS and CDR2 as FQNEAQ. With 4 bases removed from V and 0 bases from J, the gap between germline ends came to 8 bases. This CDR3 contains 14 residues. CDR3 DNA sequence: TGTGCCAGCAGCTCGCCGACTAGCACAGATACGCAGTATTTT. It yields the protein CASSSPTSTDTQYF.

This clonotype was seen only a few times. This chain uses TRBV2 with TRBJ2-1; perhaps TRBD2 as D (7 bases). V lost 11 bases and J lost 13, with 15 bases in between. The germline gives CDR1 SNHLY, CDR2 FYNNEI. The CDR3 has 10 residues. CDR3 in DNA: TGTGCCGGGGGGGCAGATTTTCAGTTCTTC. It yields the protein CAGGADFQFF.